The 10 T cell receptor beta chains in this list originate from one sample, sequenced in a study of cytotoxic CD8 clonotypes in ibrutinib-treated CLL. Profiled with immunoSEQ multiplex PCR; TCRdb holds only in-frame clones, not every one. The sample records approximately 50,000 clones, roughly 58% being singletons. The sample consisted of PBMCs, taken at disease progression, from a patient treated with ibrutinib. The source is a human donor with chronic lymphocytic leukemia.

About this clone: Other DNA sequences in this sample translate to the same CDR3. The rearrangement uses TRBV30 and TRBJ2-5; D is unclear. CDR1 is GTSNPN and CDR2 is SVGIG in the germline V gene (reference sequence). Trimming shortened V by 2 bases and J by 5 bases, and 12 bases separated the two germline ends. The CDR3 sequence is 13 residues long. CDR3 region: CAWSPVGGETQYF. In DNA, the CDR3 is TGTGCCTGGAGTCCAGTGGGTGGGGAGACCCAGTACTTC.

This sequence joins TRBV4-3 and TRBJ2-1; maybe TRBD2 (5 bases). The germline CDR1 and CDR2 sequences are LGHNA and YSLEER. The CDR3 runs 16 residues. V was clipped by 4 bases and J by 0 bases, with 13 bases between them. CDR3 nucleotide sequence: TGCGCCAGCAGCCCAGGACTTTTGAGCTCCTACAATGAGCAGTTCTTC. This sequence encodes CASSPGLLSSYNEQFF.

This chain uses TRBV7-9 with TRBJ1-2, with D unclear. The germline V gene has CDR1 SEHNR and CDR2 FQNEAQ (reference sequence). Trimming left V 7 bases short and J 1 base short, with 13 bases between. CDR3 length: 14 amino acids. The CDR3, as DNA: TGTGCCAGCACGCTCAATGGGGATAACTATGGCTACACCTTC. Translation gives CASTLNGDNYGYTF.

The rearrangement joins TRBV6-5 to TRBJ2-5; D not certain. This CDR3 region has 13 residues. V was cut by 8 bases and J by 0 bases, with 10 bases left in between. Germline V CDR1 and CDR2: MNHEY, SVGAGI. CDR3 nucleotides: TGTGCCAGCTATGAGAAGTACCAAGAGACCCAGTACTTC. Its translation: CASYEKYQETQYF.

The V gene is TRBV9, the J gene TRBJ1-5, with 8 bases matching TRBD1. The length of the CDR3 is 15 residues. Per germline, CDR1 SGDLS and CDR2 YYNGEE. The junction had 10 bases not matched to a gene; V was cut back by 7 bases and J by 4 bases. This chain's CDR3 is CASPSRQGSNQPQHF. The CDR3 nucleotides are TGTGCCAGCCCCTCAAGACAGGGGTCAAATCAGCCCCAGCATTTT. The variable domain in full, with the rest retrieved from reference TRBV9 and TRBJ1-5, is DSGVTQTPKHLITATGQRVTLRCSPRSGDLSVYWYQQSLDQGLQFLIQYYNGEERAKGNILERFSAQQFPDLHSELNLSSLELGDSALYFCASPSRQGSNQPQHFGDGTRLSIL.

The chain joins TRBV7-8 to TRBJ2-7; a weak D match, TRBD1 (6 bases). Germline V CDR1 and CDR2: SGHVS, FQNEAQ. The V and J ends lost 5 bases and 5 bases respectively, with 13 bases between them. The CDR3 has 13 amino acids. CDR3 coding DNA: TGTGCCAGCAGCCCTTTCACAGGGAACGAGCAGTACTTC. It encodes CASSPFTGNEQYF.

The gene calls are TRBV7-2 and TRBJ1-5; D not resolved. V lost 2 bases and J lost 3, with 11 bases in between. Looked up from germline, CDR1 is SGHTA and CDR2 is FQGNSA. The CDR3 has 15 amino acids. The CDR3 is CASSLPPVANQPQHF. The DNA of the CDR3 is TGTGCCAGCAGCTTACCCCCCGTAGCCAATCAGCCCCAGCATTTT.

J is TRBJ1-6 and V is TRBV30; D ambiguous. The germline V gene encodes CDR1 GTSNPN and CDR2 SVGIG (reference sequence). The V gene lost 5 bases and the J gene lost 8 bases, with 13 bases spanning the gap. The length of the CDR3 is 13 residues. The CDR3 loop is CAWDETPHSPLHF. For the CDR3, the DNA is TGTGCCTGGGACGAGACGCCCCATTCACCCCTCCACTTT.

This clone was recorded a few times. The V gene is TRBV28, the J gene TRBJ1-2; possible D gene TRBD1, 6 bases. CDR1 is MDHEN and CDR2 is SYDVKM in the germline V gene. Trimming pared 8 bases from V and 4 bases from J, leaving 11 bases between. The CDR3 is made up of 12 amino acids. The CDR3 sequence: CASWGGTYGYTF. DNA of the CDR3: TGTGCCAGCTGGGGGGGCACCTATGGCTACACCTTC.

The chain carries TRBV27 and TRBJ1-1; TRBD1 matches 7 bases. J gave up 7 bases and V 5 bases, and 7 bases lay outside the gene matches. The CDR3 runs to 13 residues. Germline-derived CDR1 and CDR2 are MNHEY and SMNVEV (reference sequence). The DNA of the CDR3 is TGTGCCAGCAGTGAATGGGACAGTGGTGAAGCTTTCTTT. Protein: CASSEWDSGEAFF.